The 27 T cell receptor beta chains below all came from one sample that was sequenced in a study of naive CD8 T cells in extremely preterm neonates. Produced via immunoSEQ multiplex PCR; TCRdb's table is partial and in-frame only. Among 4,000 to 4,500 clones listed, 97% were seen once. Source material: naive CD8+ T cells from blood. These receptors were collected from a human donor in good health.

This clone was observed a few times. The chain recombines TRBV21-1 with TRBJ2-7; TRBD2 is the table's D call and was not checked against the DNA. TRBV21-1 is an annotated pseudogene. This CDR3 region has 11 residues. CDR3 sequence (DNA): TGTGCCAGCAGCGAATACGGGGAGCAGTACGTC. It codes for CASSEYGEQYV.

The chain couples TRBV6-1 to TRBJ2-1, with TRBD1 matching 7 bases. J was trimmed by 6 bases and V by 6 bases; bases with no gene match: 11. Looked up from germline, CDR1 is MNHNS and CDR2 is SASEGT. The CDR3 spans 15 residues. In DNA, the CDR3 is TGTGCCAGCAGGGACCCGGGACAGCCGCTCAATGAGCAGTTCTTC. Translated: CASRDPGQPLNEQFF.

The chain is built from TRBV6-5 and TRBJ2-2, with no clear D. The CDR3 runs 12 residues. Germline V gene data show CDR1 as MNHEY and CDR2 as SVGAGI. Between the trimmed V and J ends, which lost 6 bases and 3 bases, there was a span of 5 bases. Written as DNA, the CDR3 is TGTGCCAGCAGGAGTTACACCGGGGAGCTGTTTTTT. This sequence encodes CASRSYTGELFF.

The J gene is TRBJ2-5, the V gene TRBV4-1; a possible D gene is TRBD1 (8 bases). V was clipped by 0 bases and J by 6 bases, with 11 bases between them. The CDR3 covers 14 residues. Germline V gene data show CDR1 as MGHRA and CDR2 as YSYEKL. The CDR3 DNA reads TGCGCCAGCAGCCAAGAACAGGGGGGGAAGACCCAGTACTTC. Its protein is CASSQEQGGKTQYF.

The V gene is TRBV7-2, the J gene TRBJ2-7; TRBD1 is a possible D gene (6 bases). Trimming pared 5 bases from V and 3 bases from J, leaving 11 bases between. This CDR3 contains 13 residues. Germline-derived CDR1 and CDR2 are SGHTA and FQGNSA. The DNA of the CDR3 is TGTGCCAGCAGCCCAGGACAGAACTACGAGCAGTACTTC. This codes for CASSPGQNYEQYF.

Concerning this clone: A read error may account for a junction end that differs from germline. This chain connects TRBV27 to TRBJ2-7, with 9 bases lining up with TRBD1. Germline CDR1 reads MNHEY; CDR2 reads SMNVEV (reference sequence). This CDR3 spans 13 amino acids. The CDR3 is CASSIGQGRTSIF. The DNA of the CDR3 is TGTGCCAGCAGTATTGGACAGGGGAGAACTTCGATCTTC.

This rearrangement joins TRBV2 to TRBJ2-1, with D tentatively TRBD2 (6 bases). Germline CDR1 reads SNHLY; CDR2 reads FYNNEI. Trimming cost V 4 bases and J 7 bases, with 20 bases left between them. The CDR3 length is 16 residues. CDR3 nucleotide sequence: TGTGCCAGCAGTGGGGAGGACCTCTCAGCGGCGAATGAGCAGTTCTTC. Translating it yields CASSGEDLSAANEQFF.

The V gene is TRBV9, the J gene TRBJ2-1; 10 positions agree with TRBD2. In germline, CDR1 is SGDLS, CDR2 YYNGEE. This CDR3 spans 20 amino acids. The J segment lost 6 bases and the V segment lost 6 bases, leaving 24 bases of the junction unmatched. For the CDR3, the DNA is TGTGCCAGCACCCTAGCGGGGGATCCGCGCGGCGGGGGGGGCCGCAATGAGCAGTTCTTC. Residues: CASTLAGDPRGGGGRNEQFF. Full variable domain (missing parts from reference TRBV9 and TRBJ2-1): DSGVTQTPKHLITATGQRVTLRCSPRSGDLSVYWYQQSLDQGLQFLIQYYNGEERAKGNILERFSAQQFPDLHSELNLSSLELGDSALYFCASTLAGDPRGGGGRNEQFFGPGTRLTVL.

The V call is TRBV7-9, the J call TRBJ1-3, with D maybe TRBD1 (5 bases). The CDR3 has 15 residues. Between the trimmed V and J ends, which lost 5 bases and 4 bases, there was a span of 15 bases. Germline loops: CDR1 SEHNR, CDR2 FQNEAQ (reference sequence). CDR3 DNA sequence: TGTGCCAGCAGCCGCACGGGGGGAGCCGGAAACACCATATATTTT. It encodes CASSRTGGAGNTIYF.

The DNA for the CDR3 is TGCGCCAGCAGCCACGGGACAGCTGGAAACACCATATATTTT. Its protein is CASSHGTAGNTIYF. The chain uses TRBV4-1 and TRBJ1-3; 7 bases fit TRBD1. Germline lookup yields CDR1 MGHRA and CDR2 YSYEKL. The length of the CDR3 is 14 residues. V shed 3 bases, J shed 2 bases, and the junction held 1 base outside the gene matches.

The genes are TRBV2 and TRBJ2-3, with D perhaps matching TRBD1 (6 bases). Trimming took off 8 bases at V and 0 bases at J, with 15 bases between the two ends. This CDR3 comprises 15 residues. Germline values: CDR1 SNHLY, CDR2 FYNNEI. CDR3 sequence (DNA): TGTGCCAGCCAGGCGGTAAGGGGGAGCACAGATACGCAGTATTTT. Encoded protein: CASQAVRGSTDTQYF.

The chain carries TRBV5-1 and TRBJ2-1; D uncertain. The germline V gene has CDR1 SGHRS and CDR2 YFSETQ. The CDR3 has 16 amino acids. The V gene lost 4 bases and the J gene lost 7 bases, with 21 bases spanning the gap. CDR3 nucleotides: TGCGCCAGCAGCGCTGAACTACCCTCCTCCCAAAATGAGCAGTTCTTC. Protein: CASSAELPSSQNEQFF. Combining the CDR3 with reference TRBV5-1 and TRBJ2-1 gives the whole variable domain KAGVTQTPRYLIKTRGQQVTLSCSPISGHRSVSWYQQTPGQGLQFLFEYFSETQRNKGNFPGRFSGRQFSNSRSEMNVSTLELGDSALYLCASSAELPSSQNEQFFGPGTRLTVL.

This sequence joins TRBV6-4 and TRBJ1-5; 7 positions match TRBD1. CDR1 is MRHNA, CDR2 SNTAGT, per germline. This CDR3 is built from 16 residues. V trimming: 4 bases; J trimming: 3 bases; junction bases outside the gene matches: 9. This CDR3 is CASSALEDRFNQPQHF. DNA for the CDR3: TGTGCCAGCAGTGCCCTGGAGGACAGGTTCAATCAGCCCCAGCATTTT.

This clone was found once. The rearrangement uses TRBV28 and TRBJ2-5, with 12 positions matching TRBD2. The V and J ends lost 6 bases and 5 bases, in that order; junction bases with no gene match: 7. There are 15 residues in the CDR3. Germline V gene sequence: CDR1 MDHEN, CDR2 SYDVKM. CDR3 region: CASRETSGGPETQYF. In DNA, the CDR3 is TGTGCCAGCAGGGAGACTAGCGGGGGACCCGAGACCCAGTACTTC.

V and J are TRBV7-9 and TRBJ2-5, with 10 bases matching TRBD2. Unmatched junction bases numbered 7, after V lost 8 bases and J lost 1 base. The germline CDR1 and CDR2 sequences are SEHNR and FQNEAQ (reference sequence). The CDR3 is 15 amino acids. The CDR3 spells CASEGLAMLQETQYF. CDR3 sequence (DNA): TGTGCCAGCGAGGGACTAGCGATGCTCCAAGAGACCCAGTACTTC.

The sample holds a few counts of this clone. The chain is built from TRBV5-5 and TRBJ2-7, with 8 positions matching TRBD1. Germline-derived CDR1 and CDR2 are SGHKS and YYEKEE (reference sequence). V dropped 4 bases and J dropped 0; count of bases not matched to a gene: 6. This CDR3 region has 15 residues. The CDR3 sequence is CASSGDRGSSYEQYV. Here the CDR3 DNA reads TGTGCCAGCAGCGGAGACAGGGGCAGCTCCTACGAGCAGTACGTC.

This clone was picked up one time. This chain joins TRBV25-1 and TRBJ2-3, with D possibly TRBD2 on 6 matching bases. The germline gives CDR1 MGHDK, CDR2 SYGVNS. The CDR3 length is 14 residues. V lost 4 bases and J 3 bases, leaving 11 bases between the germline ends. The CDR3 DNA reads TGTGCCAGCAGTGGCCGGGACTGGACAGATACGCAGTATTTT. The encoded protein is CASSGRDWTDTQYF.

In this sample, this clone turned up once. J is TRBJ1-5 and V is TRBV15, with unresolved D. V lost 3 bases and J lost 4, with 4 bases in between. This CDR3 contains 12 residues. From germline, CDR1 is LNHNV and CDR2 YYDKDF (reference sequence). CDR3 protein: CATSRENQPQHF. CDR3 nucleotides: TGTGCCACCAGCAGGGAGAATCAGCCCCAGCATTTT.

This clone appeared once. This chain connects TRBV27 to TRBJ1-5; tentative D call: TRBD1 (5 bases). V lost 8 bases to trimming and J lost 1 base, with 9 bases between them. This CDR3 contains 13 residues. Germline assignment: CDR1 MNHEY and CDR2 SMNVEV (reference sequence). The CDR3 sequence is CASARGSNQPQHF. The CDR3 DNA reads as TGTGCCAGCGCGCGGGGCAGCAATCAGCCCCAGCATTTT.

The V gene is TRBV6-1, the J gene TRBJ2-3, with a tentative D call TRBD2 (6 bases). Trimming took off 3 bases at V and 2 bases at J, with 12 bases between the two ends. Germline values: CDR1 MNHNS, CDR2 SASEGT. CDR3 length: 15 residues. Written as DNA, the CDR3 is TGTGCCAGCAGTGACAGGAGCGGGTCCACAGATACGCAGTATTTT. The encoded protein is CASSDRSGSTDTQYF.

This chain connects TRBV28 to TRBJ2-1; 7 positions match TRBD2. V was clipped by 5 bases and J by 10 bases; unmatched bases: 11. This CDR3 has 14 amino acids. The germline gives CDR1 MDHEN, CDR2 SYDVKM. CDR3 DNA sequence: TGTGCCAGCAGTCCACCCCGCGGGGGACCGGAGCAGTTCTTC. It translates to CASSPPRGGPEQFF.

In this sample, this clone turned up once. The CDR3 loop reads CAINGGDTQYF. The CDR3 DNA is TGTGCCATCAATGGCGGAGATACGCAGTATTTT. The J gene is TRBJ2-3, the V gene TRBV10-3, with D unresolved. Per germline, CDR1 ENHRY and CDR2 SYGVKD. This CDR3 has 11 amino acids. Trimming pared 7 bases from V and 5 bases from J, leaving 7 bases between.

The chain recombines TRBV7-6 with TRBJ2-1; D gene unclear. CDR1 is SGHVS, CDR2 FNYEAQ, per germline. The CDR3 consists of 16 residues. The V and J ends lost 1 base and 3 bases respectively, with 13 bases between them. CDR3 sequence (DNA): TGTGCCAGCAGCTTAGTCGGTGGCCGGGTCTACAATGAGCAGTTCTTC. Translating gives CASSLVGGRVYNEQFF.

V gene TRBV9 combines with J gene TRBJ2-2, with TRBD2 identical over 7 bases. The CDR3 length is 12 residues. Germline V lookup: CDR1 SGDLS, CDR2 YYNGEE. V lost 7 bases and J lost 5; bases outside the gene matches: 2. CDR3 sequence: CASGGGTGELFF. CDR3 nucleotide sequence: TGTGCCAGCGGGGGGGGAACCGGGGAGCTGTTTTTT.

The V call is TRBV2, the J call TRBJ1-6; a weak D match, TRBD1 (6 bases). Trimming cost V 5 bases and J 10 bases, with 18 bases left between them. CDR3 length: 15 residues. CDR1 SNHLY and CDR2 FYNNEI come from the germline V gene. CDR3 loop: CASSTSRTARSPLHF. Written as DNA, the CDR3 is TGTGCCAGCAGTACCTCCAGGACAGCTCGCTCACCCCTCCACTTT.

The V and J genes are TRBV27 and TRBJ2-2; 10 bases match TRBD2. Germline CDR1 and CDR2: MNHEY and SMNVEV (reference sequence). The CDR3 is made up of 18 amino acids. Trimming cost V 8 bases and J 4 bases; bases outside gene matches: 16. The CDR3 spells CASGLGLAGGVGTGELFF. In nucleotides, the CDR3 is TGTGCCAGCGGATTGGGGTTAGCGGGGGGCGTGGGCACCGGGGAGCTGTTTTTT.

This chain uses TRBV27 with TRBJ2-1; D call uncertain. CDR3 length equals 13 residues. Germline assignment: CDR1 MNHEY and CDR2 SMNVEV (reference sequence). Trimming took 2 bases from V and 4 from J, leaving 6 bases between them. CDR3 region: CASSLSRYNEQFF. CDR3 in DNA: TGTGCCAGCAGTTTAAGTCGGTACAATGAGCAGTTCTTC.